These 31 T cell receptor beta chains originate from one sample sequenced in a study of neurological immune-mediated disorders. Time point described: longitudinal time-point 1 (baseline). MiXCR was run by TCRdb on the 5' RACE reads, yielding one entry per CDR3 protein. The data show 35,000 or so distinct CDR3 sequences, about 3.3% seen once. The sample taken for sequencing was PBMCs. The receptors were sampled from a woman aged 60-75 years with multiple sclerosis.

This clonotype has ten or more counts. The CDR3 here is CSAITGSANYGYTF. DNA for the CDR3: TGCAGTGCTATTACAGGGAGCGCGAACTATGGCTACACCTTC. The chain has TRBV20-1 and TRBJ1-2, with D perhaps TRBD1 (6 bases). Germline V gives CDR1 DFQATT, CDR2 SNEGSKA (reference sequence). The CDR3 sequence is 14 residues long. Trimming pared 4 bases from V and 2 bases from J, leaving 14 bases between.

The sample holds many counts of this clonotype. The V call is TRBV20-1, the J call TRBJ2-5, with a weak D call TRBD1 (6 bases). The CDR3 loop spans 14 amino acids. The V end was cut by 3 bases, the J end by 1 base, with 12 bases between. Germline assignment: CDR1 DFQATT and CDR2 SNEGSKA (reference sequence). This chain's CDR3 is CSASKGGRQETQYF. CDR3 nucleotide sequence: TGCAGTGCTAGTAAAGGGGGACGCCAAGAGACCCAGTACTTC.

At least ten counts were recorded for this clonotype. The chain uses TRBV5-1 and TRBJ2-4; tentative D call: TRBD2 (7 bases). This CDR3 is 16 amino acids long. The germline V gene encodes CDR1 SGHRS and CDR2 YFSETQ. Trimming removed 2 bases from V and 1 base from J, with 13 bases in between. The CDR3 protein is CASSFQAGAAKNIQYF. The CDR3 nucleotides read TGCGCCAGCAGCTTTCAGGCGGGGGCGGCCAAAAACATTCAGTACTTC.

This clonotype was observed at least ten times. CDR3: CSAPLALDTQYF. In DNA, the CDR3 is TGCAGTGCTCCCCTAGCGTTGGATACGCAGTATTTT. The rearrangement uses TRBV20-1 and TRBJ2-3; D perhaps matches TRBD2 (6 bases). The CDR3 has 12 amino acids. Germline-derived CDR1 and CDR2 are DFQATT and SNEGSKA (reference sequence). V gave up 5 bases and J gave up 6 bases, with 12 bases separating them.

The sample holds many counts of this clonotype. The V call is TRBV5-1, the J call TRBJ2-6; perhaps TRBD1 as D (6 bases). In germline, CDR1 is SGHRS, CDR2 YFSETQ. The V end was cut by 2 bases, the J end by 0 bases, with 18 bases between. This CDR3 contains 19 residues. The DNA for the CDR3 is TGCGCCAGCAGCTTTCTCTCTGGACAGAAGATCTCTGGGGCCAACGTCCTGACTTTC. Residues: CASSFLSGQKISGANVLTF.

This clonotype was recorded at least ten times. The chain combines TRBV12-3 or TRBV12-4 with TRBJ2-3; no clear D gene. CDR3 size: 12 residues. Trimming stripped 3 bases from V and 3 bases from J, with 4 bases between. CDR3: CASSFGTDTQYF. In DNA, the CDR3 is TGTGCCAGCAGTTTCGGGACAGATACGCAGTATTTT.

This clonotype was picked up many times. V and J are TRBV28 and TRBJ2-7; no definite D call. In germline, CDR1 is MDHEN, CDR2 SYDVKM. V was cut by 5 bases and J by 1 base, with 18 bases left in between. The CDR3 totals 16 residues. The CDR3 reads CASSPSDKLGSYEQYF. The CDR3 coding sequence is TGTGCCAGCAGTCCGAGTGACAAATTAGGGTCCTACGAGCAGTACTTC. The full variable domain, rest sourced from reference TRBV28 and TRBJ2-7, is DVKVTQSSRYLVKRTGEKVFLECVQDMDHENMFWYRQDPGLGLRLIYFSYDVKMKEKGDIPEGYSVSREKKERFSLILESASTNQTSMYLCASSPSDKLGSYEQYFGPGTRLTVT.

Ten or more counts support this clonotype. V is TRBV5-6 and J is TRBJ1-6; 10 positions match TRBD1. V gave up 6 bases and J gave up 8 bases; unmatched junction bases: 14. The length of the CDR3 is 17 residues. Looked up from germline, CDR1 is SGHDT and CDR2 is YYEEEE. The CDR3 is CASTPSPRQGAYSPLHF. The CDR3 DNA sequence: TGTGCCAGCACCCCATCCCCGAGACAGGGGGCATATTCACCCCTCCACTTT.

This clonotype was counted many times. The chain carries TRBV6-1 and TRBJ1-4; possible D gene TRBD1, 5 bases. The germline V gene encodes CDR1 MNHNS and CDR2 SASEGT. The CDR3 totals 11 residues. Trimming took 7 bases from V and 8 from J, leaving 8 bases between them. The chain's CDR3 is CASTSGEKLFF. For the CDR3, the DNA is TGTGCCAGCACGTCAGGGGAAAAACTGTTTTTT.

This clonotype was detected ten times or more. This chain joins TRBV27 and TRBJ1-2; the D gene is possibly TRBD1 (6 bases). CDR1 is MNHEY and CDR2 is SMNVEV in the germline V gene (reference sequence). Trimming took 5 bases from V and 4 from J, leaving 20 bases between them. This CDR3 contains 16 residues. For the CDR3, the DNA is TGTGCCAGCAGTCTACTTAGGGGGGGGCGAAGCTATGGCTACACCTTC. This gives the protein CASSLLRGGRSYGYTF.

This clonotype showed up many times. The chain combines TRBV11-1 with TRBJ2-5; D perhaps matches TRBD1 (7 bases). Trimming shortened V by 5 bases and J by 7 bases, and 20 bases separated the two germline ends. From germline, CDR1 is SGHAT and CDR2 FQDESV (reference sequence). The CDR3 runs to 15 residues. The CDR3 DNA is TGTGCCAGCAGCCGACCAGGGGGAGGAGCAGGGACCCAGTACTTC. It translates to CASSRPGGGAGTQYF.

At least ten counts were recorded for this clonotype. The DNA of the CDR3 is TGCGCCAGCAGCTTGACGACAGCCCGAAATGAAGCTTTCTTT. This gives the protein CASSLTTARNEAFF. This chain joins TRBV5-1 and TRBJ1-1, with D tentatively TRBD1 (5 bases). This CDR3 is built from 14 residues. Germline CDR1 is SGHRS and CDR2 is YFSETQ. Trimming cost V 1 base and J 7 bases, with 14 bases left between them.

This clonotype appeared many times. The CDR3 protein is CASSTKDRGSTEAFF. CDR3 in DNA: TGTGCCAGCAGCACCAAAGACAGGGGGTCCACTGAAGCTTTCTTT. V gene TRBV21-1 combines with J gene TRBJ1-1; the listed D gene, TRBD1, was not tested against the DNA. TRBV21-1 is marked as a pseudogene. This CDR3 region has 15 residues.

This clonotype was counted ten times or more. The chain employs TRBV5-1 and TRBJ2-3; D might be TRBD1 (6 bases). V shed 0 bases and J shed 5 bases, with 13 bases lying between them. The CDR3 is 15 amino acids. Per the germline V gene, CDR1 is SGHRS and CDR2 is YFSETQ. In DNA form, the CDR3 reads TGCGCCAGCAGCTTGGACAGGGCGCAGGTAGATACGCAGTATTTT. Protein: CASSLDRAQVDTQYF.

This clonotype was picked up many times. A much larger clone is a single base away; this may be a read error. The chain combines TRBV6-2 or TRBV6-3 with TRBJ1-1; maybe TRBD1 (5 bases). There are 14 residues in the CDR3. V was clipped by 3 bases and J by 1 base, with 9 bases between them. Germline CDR1 and CDR2: MNHEY and SVGEGT. The CDR3 here is CASSYGGPNTEAFF. The CDR3 bases are TGTGCCAGCAGTTATGGGGGTCCGAACACTGAAGCTTTCTTT.

There are many counts of this clonotype. The V call is TRBV20-1, the J call TRBJ1-1; 8 positions match TRBD1. Germline V lookup: CDR1 DFQATT, CDR2 SNEGSKA (reference sequence). The ends lost 6 bases at V and 5 bases at J; junction bases unmatched: 8. CDR3 length equals 13 residues. The CDR3: CSADRVSQTEAFF. CDR3 DNA: TGCAGTGCGGACAGGGTCAGCCAGACTGAAGCTTTCTTT.

This clonotype occurred a few times. The chain employs TRBV28 and TRBJ2-7; D not certain. V lost 6 bases and J 3 bases, leaving 12 bases between the germline ends. CDR1 and CDR2 from the germline V gene are MDHEN and SYDVKM. The CDR3 runs 13 residues. The CDR3 loop is CASRRHAIYEQYF. In DNA form, the CDR3 reads TGTGCCAGCAGGCGACACGCCATCTACGAGCAGTACTTC.

Many counts were recorded for this clonotype. The V call is TRBV2, the J call TRBJ2-2; tentative D call: TRBD2 (5 bases). This CDR3 comprises 14 residues. Germline V lookup: CDR1 SNHLY, CDR2 FYNNEI. V shed 7 bases and J shed 9 bases, with 18 bases lying between them. CDR3 sequence (DNA): TGTGCCAGCACCCCGGCGGCCCAGCGGCGGGAGCTGTTTTTT. Amino acid sequence: CASTPAAQRRELFF.

This clonotype was observed at least ten times. Here the CDR3 reads CASSRQRTTNEKLFF. CDR3 nucleotide sequence: TGTGCCAGCAGTCGACAGCGGACAACTAATGAAAAACTGTTTTTT. The rearrangement links TRBV12-3 or TRBV12-4 to TRBJ1-4; a weak D match, TRBD1 (5 bases). The CDR3 loop spans 15 amino acids. V was pared by 5 bases and J by 0 bases, with 10 bases between.

There are many counts of this clonotype. The gene calls are TRBV5-1 and TRBJ2-3; TRBD2 agrees at 7 bases. CDR1 is SGHRS, CDR2 YFSETQ, per germline. Trimming took 4 bases from V and 3 from J; bases not matched to a gene: 8. The CDR3 loop spans 15 amino acids. As DNA, the CDR3 is TGCGCCAGCAGCGTTGATAGCGGGCGTACAGATACGCAGTATTTT. It codes for CASSVDSGRTDTQYF.

This clonotype showed up just a few times. V usage is TRBV20-1 and J usage is TRBJ2-2; 7 positions match TRBD1. The CDR3 consists of 13 residues. V shed 3 bases, J shed 7 bases, and the junction held 5 bases outside the gene matches. Germline V lookup: CDR1 DFQATT, CDR2 SNEGSKA (reference sequence). CDR3 protein: CSASPPGGGELFF. CDR3 nucleotides: TGCAGTGCTAGTCCCCCAGGGGGCGGGGAGCTGTTTTTT.

This clonotype was counted many times. V is TRBV5-1 and J is TRBJ2-7; D not certain. Per germline, CDR1 SGHRS and CDR2 YFSETQ. Trimming shortened V by 0 bases and J by 2 bases, and 9 bases separated the two germline ends. CDR3 length: 14 amino acids. CDR3 nucleotides: TGCGCCAGCAGCTTGGACAGAGTTCCCTACGAGCAGTACTTC. It yields the protein CASSLDRVPYEQYF.

This clonotype was observed at least ten times. This chain joins TRBV12-5 and TRBJ2-1; perhaps TRBD1 as D (5 bases). CDR3 length: 16 amino acids. Trimming took 1 base from V and 1 from J, leaving 11 bases between them. Germline V gives CDR1 LGHNT, CDR2 FRNRAP. The CDR3 DNA reads as TGTGCTAGTGGTTTGGAACAGGTGGGTTCCTACAATGAGCAGTTCTTC. This gives the protein CASGLEQVGSYNEQFF.

This clonotype was seen repeatedly, ten times or more. The chain is built from TRBV15 and TRBJ1-3; D is perhaps TRBD1 (6 bases). CDR3 length equals 17 residues. Trimming left V 1 base short and J 0 bases short, with 13 bases between. Germline V CDR1 and CDR2: LNHNV, YYDKDF (reference sequence). The CDR3 loop reads CATSRAAGRGSGNTIYF. For the CDR3, the DNA is TGTGCCACCAGCAGAGCTGCGGGCAGGGGCTCTGGAAACACCATATATTTT.

This clonotype is labeled medium-sized. The CDR3 DNA reads TGCGCCAGCAGTAACGGGGGACCCCCCTACGAGCAGTACTTC. Its protein is CASSNGGPPYEQYF. The chain recombines TRBV10-1 with TRBJ2-7, with D possibly TRBD2 on 6 matching bases. The CDR3 length is 14 residues. Germline CDR1 WNHNN, CDR2 SYGVQD (reference sequence). V was pared by 5 bases and J by 2 bases, with 13 bases between.

V is TRBV10-2 and J is TRBJ1-1; tentatively, D is TRBD1 (5 bases). This CDR3 contains 14 residues. Germline V gene lookup returns CDR1 WSHSY and CDR2 SAAADI. Trimming removed 4 bases from V and 8 bases from J, with 17 bases in between. CDR3 sequence: CASSGGLTYTEAFF. DNA of the CDR3: TGCGCCAGCAGTGGGGGCTTGACATATACAGAAGCTTTCTTT.

This clonotype was observed at least ten times. The chain couples TRBV3-1 to TRBJ1-4; perhaps TRBD1 as D (5 bases). This CDR3 is built from 16 residues. Trimming removed 1 base from V and 8 bases from J, with 17 bases in between. The germline V gene encodes CDR1 LGHDT and CDR2 YNNKEL (reference sequence). CDR3 protein: CASSQGGTSSAEKLFF. CDR3 in DNA: TGTGCCAGCAGCCAAGGGGGGACCTCAAGTGCGGAAAAACTGTTTTTT.

At least ten counts were recorded for this clonotype. The V and J genes are TRBV7-9 and TRBJ2-2; 8 bases fit TRBD2. Germline values: CDR1 SEHNR, CDR2 FQNEAQ (reference sequence). This CDR3 comprises 15 residues. Trimming cost V 3 bases and J 3 bases; bases outside gene matches: 3. CDR3 nucleotide sequence: TGTGCCAGCAGCTTTAATAGCGGGGACACCGGGGAGCTGTTTTTT. It specifies CASSFNSGDTGELFF.

This clonotype was counted many times. V is TRBV12-3 or TRBV12-4 and J is TRBJ1-6; no clear D. There are 14 residues in the CDR3. The germline V and J ends were trimmed by 3 bases and 7 bases, with 10 bases remaining between them. CDR3 nucleotides: TGTGCCAGCAGTTTTTCCAAGTTAAATTCACCCCTCCACTTT. As protein: CASSFSKLNSPLHF.

In this sample, this clonotype turned up many times. The gene calls are TRBV4-1 and TRBJ2-2; 8 nucleotides align to TRBD1. J lost 4 bases, V lost 4 bases, and 5 bases had no gene match. This CDR3 has 15 amino acids. Germline CDR1 is MGHRA and CDR2 is YSYEKL. CDR3 region: CASSLADRATGELFF. The DNA for the CDR3 is TGCGCCAGCAGCCTAGCGGACAGGGCCACCGGGGAGCTGTTTTTT.

Many counts were recorded for this clonotype. The CDR3: CASSGGQGADYGYTF. For the CDR3, the DNA is TGCGCCAGCAGCGGGGGACAGGGTGCGGACTATGGCTACACCTTC. The chain links TRBV5-1 to TRBJ1-2, with 9 positions matching TRBD1. The CDR3 loop spans 15 amino acids. J was trimmed by 3 bases and V by 4 bases; bases with no gene match: 7. Germline V gene data show CDR1 as SGHRS and CDR2 as YFSETQ. Full variable domain (rest looked up from reference TRBV5-1 and TRBJ1-2): KAGVTQTPRYLIKTRGQQVTLSCSPISGHRSVSWYQQTPGQGLQFLFEYFSETQRNKGNFPGRFSGRQFSNSRSEMNVSTLELGDSALYLCASSGGQGADYGYTFGSGTRLTVV.